This T cell receptor beta chain was obtained from a study of blood T cell repertoires in COVID-19. The authors' processing: Estimates of nucleated cell counts were drawn from the amplification of reference gene primers. Assay used: immunoSEQ multiplex PCR; TCRdb lists only in-frame clones, some missing. V and J calls and clone size follow that table, whereas D and trimming were derived from the DNA. The sample records approximately 170,000 clones, approximately 82% being singletons. The sample consisted of peripheral blood. The receptor comes from an elderly woman with active or convalescent COVID-19.

DNA for the CDR3: TGTGCCATCAGCCCCGGACTAGCGGGAGCCACAGATACGCAGTATTTT. Translated, it gives CAISPGLAGATDTQYF. The rearrangement uses TRBV10-3 and TRBJ2-3, with TRBD2 matching over 13 bases. The V gene end was trimmed by 6 bases and the J gene end by 2 bases; junction bases not matched to a gene: 5. CDR3 length equals 16 residues. The germline V gene has CDR1 ENHRY and CDR2 SYGVKD.